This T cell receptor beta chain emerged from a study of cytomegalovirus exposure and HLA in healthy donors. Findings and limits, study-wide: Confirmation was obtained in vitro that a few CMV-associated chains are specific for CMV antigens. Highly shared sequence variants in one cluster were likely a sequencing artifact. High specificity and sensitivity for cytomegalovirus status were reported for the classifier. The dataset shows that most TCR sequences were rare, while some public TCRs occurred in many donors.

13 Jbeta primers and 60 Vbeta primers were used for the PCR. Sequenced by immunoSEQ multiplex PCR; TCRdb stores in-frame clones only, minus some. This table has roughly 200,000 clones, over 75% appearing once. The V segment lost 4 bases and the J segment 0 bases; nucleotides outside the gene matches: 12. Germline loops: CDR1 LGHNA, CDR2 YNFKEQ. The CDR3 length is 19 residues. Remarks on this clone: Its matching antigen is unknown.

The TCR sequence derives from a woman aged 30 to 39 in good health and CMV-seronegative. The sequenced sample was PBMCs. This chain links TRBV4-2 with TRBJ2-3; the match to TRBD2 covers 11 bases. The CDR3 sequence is CASSLLGLAAARSTDTQYF. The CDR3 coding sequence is TGTGCCAGCAGCCTTTTGGGACTAGCGGCGGCACGGAGCACAGATACGCAGTATTTT.